The 13 T cell receptor beta chains reported below all come from one sample, sequenced in a study of T-cell reconstitution after alpha-beta-depleted transplantation in children. Preparing the TCRbeta library involved the use of unique molecular identifiers. TCRdb reprocessed the PCR reads via MiXCR and lists one record per CDR3 protein. The data contain 98,000 or so distinct CDR3 sequences, 20% to 30% of them seen just once; the ten biggest clones take up roughly a fifth. Material: PBMCs, obtained before TCRalphabeta/CD19-depleted stem cell transplant. The receptor set was obtained from a boy aged 2 to 10 with acute lymphoblastic leukemia, due to receive a stem cell transplant.

This clonotype has just a few counts. The chain combines TRBV11-2 with TRBJ1-4; D gene ambiguous. Trimming left V 3 bases short and J 0 bases short, with 5 bases between. Looked up from germline, CDR1 is SGHAT and CDR2 is FQNNGV. This CDR3 region has 14 residues. Here the CDR3 reads CASSLGSTNEKLFF. In DNA form, the CDR3 reads TGTGCCAGCAGCTTGGGGTCAACTAATGAAAAACTGTTTTTT.

The J gene is TRBJ2-1, the V gene TRBV11-1; unclear D gene. With 4 bases removed from V and 6 bases from J, the gap between germline ends came to 10 bases. Germline V lookup: CDR1 SGHAT, CDR2 FQDESV (reference sequence). CDR3 length equals 13 residues. CDR3 DNA: TGTGCCAGCAGCTCCACTAACTTCAATGAGCAGTTCTTC. This encodes CASSSTNFNEQFF.

This clonotype occurred once. The chain employs TRBV5-1 and TRBJ1-1; D is unclear. The CDR3 has 13 amino acids. Trimming pared 3 bases from V and 4 bases from J, leaving 10 bases between. CDR1 is SGHRS, CDR2 YFSETQ, per germline. The chain's CDR3 is CASSSDVATEAFF. In nucleotides, the CDR3 is TGCGCCAGCAGCTCGGACGTGGCCACTGAAGCTTTCTTT.

This clonotype was found a few times. The V and J genes are TRBV7-2 and TRBJ1-1; the match to TRBD1 covers 8 bases. From germline, CDR1 is SGHTA and CDR2 FQGNSA. V lost 4 bases and J lost 0; bases outside the gene matches: 4. CDR3 length: 15 residues. CDR3 nucleotides: TGTGCCAGCAGCTCAAGGACAGGGATGAACACTGAAGCTTTCTTT. This codes for CASSSRTGMNTEAFF.

In this sample, this clonotype turned up a few times. This sequence joins TRBV29-1 and TRBJ2-5; D may be TRBD2 (5 bases). This CDR3 has 13 residues. The V gene lost 5 bases and the J gene lost 5 bases, with 15 bases spanning the gap. Germline V gene data show CDR1 as SQVTM and CDR2 as ANQGSEA. The CDR3 sequence: CSVRGSLGETQYF. The CDR3 nucleotides are TGCAGCGTTCGAGGGAGTTTAGGGGAGACCCAGTACTTC. The complete variable domain, with remaining parts taken from reference TRBV29-1 and TRBJ2-5, reads SAVISQKPSRDICQRGTSLTIQCQVDSQVTMMFWYRQQPGQSLTLIATANQGSEATYESGFVIDKFPISRPNLTFSTLTVSNMSPEDSSIYLCSVRGSLGETQYFGPGTRLLVL.

This chain uses TRBV13 with TRBJ2-3, with D tentatively TRBD2 (6 bases). V lost 7 bases and J lost 2, with 16 bases in between. The CDR3 is 15 residues long. The germline V gene encodes CDR1 PRHDT and CDR2 FYEKMQ (reference sequence). The CDR3 nucleotides are TGTGCCAGCACCCGCGGGGCGGGCCCCACAGATACGCAGTATTTT. Translated: CASTRGAGPTDTQYF. The entire variable domain, with the rest obtained from reference TRBV13 and TRBJ2-3, is as follows: AAGVIQSPRHLIKEKRETATLKCYPIPRHDTVYWYQQGPGQDPQFLISFYEKMQSDKGSIPDRFSAQQFSDYHSELNMSSLELGDSALYFCASTRGAGPTDTQYFGPGTRLTVL.

The J gene is TRBJ2-5, the V gene TRBV20-1; 10 bases align to TRBD2. CDR3 length: 16 amino acids. The germline V gene encodes CDR1 DFQATT and CDR2 SNEGSKA (reference sequence). For the CDR3, the DNA is TGCAGCGCCCCCCCCCGACTAGCGGGCATGGGAGAGACCCAGTACTTC. The encoded protein is CSAPPRLAGMGETQYF.

In its sample, this clonotype was seen once. The J gene is TRBJ1-1, the V gene TRBV28; 11 nucleotides align to TRBD1. CDR1 MDHEN and CDR2 SYDVKM come from the germline V gene. V gave up 4 bases and J gave up 3 bases; unmatched junction bases: 7. This CDR3 is built from 16 residues. The CDR3 protein is CASSWVDRGRDTEAFF. The CDR3 region has the DNA TGTGCCAGCAGTTGGGTGGACAGGGGGCGCGACACTGAAGCTTTCTTT. Full variable domain (rest looked up from reference TRBV28 and TRBJ1-1): DVKVTQSSRYLVKRTGEKVFLECVQDMDHENMFWYRQDPGLGLRLIYFSYDVKMKEKGDIPEGYSVSREKKERFSLILESASTNQTSMYLCASSWVDRGRDTEAFFGQGTRLTVV.

The CDR3 DNA reads TGCGCCAGCAGCAAGGACAGGCCAACCTACGAGCAGTACTTC. It specifies CASSKDRPTYEQYF. V usage is TRBV5-1 and J usage is TRBJ2-7, with 7 positions matching TRBD1. This CDR3 is 14 amino acids long. Germline CDR1 is SGHRS and CDR2 is YFSETQ. V gave up 4 bases and J gave up 2 bases; unmatched junction bases: 6.

The chain links TRBV11-2 to TRBJ2-4; D gene uncertain. CDR3 length equals 15 residues. V was shortened by 0 bases and J by 0 bases, with 6 bases between the two germline ends. Germline V gives CDR1 SGHAT, CDR2 FQNNGV. Written as DNA, the CDR3 is TGTGCCAGCAGCTTAGAAAGAATAGCCAAAAACATTCAGTACTTC. This translates into CASSLERIAKNIQYF.

This clonotype was counted a few times. The chain is built from TRBV9 and TRBJ2-1; 10 positions match TRBD1. V lost 3 bases and J lost 0; bases outside the gene matches: 3. CDR3 length equals 16 residues. Germline-derived CDR1 and CDR2 are SGDLS and YYNGEE. CDR3 sequence: CASSERTGGSYNEQFF. The CDR3 region has the DNA TGTGCCAGCAGCGAGCGGACAGGGGGCTCCTACAATGAGCAGTTCTTC.

This clonotype has more than one count but fewer than ten. The chain is built from TRBV29-1 and TRBJ2-7; 14 bases match TRBD2. The ends lost 2 bases at V and 3 bases at J; junction bases unmatched: 6. This CDR3 spans 16 amino acids. Per germline, CDR1 SQVTM and CDR2 ANQGSEA. The CDR3 DNA follows: TGCAGCGTTGAAACGGGACTAGCGGGAGAGTACTACGAGCAGTACTTC. Its protein product is CSVETGLAGEYYEQYF.

J is TRBJ1-2 and V is TRBV10-3; D is uncertain. This CDR3 region has 14 residues. The germline V and J ends were trimmed by 5 bases and 4 bases, with 14 bases remaining between them. Germline V gene sequence: CDR1 ENHRY, CDR2 SYGVKD. DNA of the CDR3: TGTGCCATCAGTCGGCCGGGCAGTTTCTATGGCTACACCTTC. Its translation: CAISRPGSFYGYTF.